This T cell receptor beta chain was sequenced for a study of Ad26.COV2.S vaccination and SARS-CoV-2 variants. V was trimmed by 2 bases and J by 4 bases, leaving 14 bases between them. The CDR3 has 15 residues. CDR1 is MNHEY, CDR2 SVGAGI, per germline. This clone was detected only once. Treatment defined: roughly 18 received Ad26.COV2.S at low or high dose, single or two shots; a few received placebo; per-sample allocation not given. Collection of samples fell on day 63 after the first vaccine or placebo injection. Method: immunoSEQ multiplex PCR; TCRdb's copy keeps in-frame clones and lacks some. The sample lists around 300,000 clones, about nine tenths seen once, with 6.4% in the top ten.

Specimen: peripheral blood, collected in a trial of Ad26.COV2.S vaccine versus placebo. The sequence was obtained from a person aged 18-65 years who received the Ad26.COV2.S COVID-19 vaccine or a placebo. This chain links TRBV6-5 with TRBJ1-1, with a possible D match to TRBD1 (6 bases). This CDR3 is CASSYGGAGVTEAFF. Here the CDR3 DNA reads TGTGCCAGCAGTTACGGGGGGGCAGGGGTCACTGAAGCTTTCTTT.